The 32 T cell receptor beta chains below come from one sample, sequenced in a study of blood T cell repertoires in COVID-19. The table came from immunoSEQ multiplex PCR; TCRdb's copy has only in-frame clones and leaves some out. Of about 93,000 clones listed, roughly 79% were seen once; the top ten hold about 15%. The sequencing sample was made of peripheral blood. These receptors came from a human donor in a cohort sampled during active COVID-19.

About this clone: The junction differs from germline at one of its ends, possibly a read error. The rearrangement links TRBV6-5 to TRBJ1-1, with unresolved D. Germline CDR1 and CDR2: MNHEY and SVGAGI. CDR3 length: 13 amino acids. CDR3 loop: CVSSIQRNSEAFF. The CDR3 bases are TGTGTCAGCAGTATTCAGAGGAACTCTGAAGCTTTCTTT.

The J gene is TRBJ2-2, the V gene TRBV3-1 (or the pseudogene TRBV3-2), with D perhaps TRBD2 (6 bases). Trimming stripped 1 base from V and 4 bases from J, with 10 bases between. The CDR3 loop spans 15 amino acids. Germline values: CDR1 LGHDT, CDR2 YNNKEL (reference sequence). CDR3 DNA sequence: TGTGCCAGCAGCCAAGGCGGGGACCCCACCGGGGAGCTGTTTTTT. It yields the protein CASSQGGDPTGELFF.

Turning to this clone: An end of the junction differs from the germline gene, which may be a read error. This chain connects TRBV5-1 to TRBJ2-5; perhaps TRBD1 as D (5 bases). Looked up from germline, CDR1 is SGHRS and CDR2 is YFSETQ. The CDR3 covers 14 residues. CDR3 sequence reads: CTSSPQGSQETQYF. CDR3 nucleotide sequence: TGCACCAGCTCCCCTCAGGGTTCGCAAGAGACCCAGTACTTC.

The chain joins TRBV19 to TRBJ1-2, with TRBD1 matching over 9 bases. The V gene's germline CDR1 is LNHDA and CDR2 SQIVND (reference sequence). The ends lost 4 bases at V and 2 bases at J; junction bases unmatched: 2. The CDR3 covers 14 residues. The CDR3 loop is CASSTGTGNYGYTF. CDR3 coding DNA: TGTGCCAGTAGTACTGGGACAGGGAACTATGGCTACACCTTC.

The chain links TRBV6-1 to TRBJ2-1, with D perhaps matching TRBD1 (7 bases). The germline V gene has CDR1 MNHNS and CDR2 SASEGT. With 3 bases removed from V and 3 bases from J, the gap between germline ends came to 12 bases. The CDR3 covers 15 residues. CDR3 sequence reads: CASSEEGAYYNEQFF. The CDR3 DNA follows: TGTGCCAGCAGTGAGGAGGGGGCTTACTACAATGAGCAGTTCTTC.

J is TRBJ2-1 and V is TRBV12-5; 8 nucleotides line up with TRBD2. The CDR3 consists of 16 residues. J gave up 6 bases and V 0 bases, and 7 bases lay outside the gene matches. CDR1 is LGHNT and CDR2 is FRNRAP in the germline V gene. For the CDR3, the DNA is TGTGCTAGTGGTTTGGTACCGGGCGCGGGAGGCAATGAGCAGTTCTTC. Translation: CASGLVPGAGGNEQFF.

This clone has ten or more counts. The genes are TRBV5-1 and TRBJ1-4; D may be TRBD1 (6 bases). The V gene's germline CDR1 is SGHRS and CDR2 YFSETQ. With 0 bases removed from V and 7 bases from J, the gap between germline ends came to 13 bases. The CDR3 runs 15 residues. This CDR3 reads CASSLDQGHGEKLFF. In nucleotides, the CDR3 is TGCGCCAGCAGCTTGGATCAGGGGCATGGTGAAAAACTGTTTTTT. The variable domain in full, with the rest retrieved from reference TRBV5-1 and TRBJ1-4, is KAGVTQTPRYLIKTRGQQVTLSCSPISGHRSVSWYQQTPGQGLQFLFEYFSETQRNKGNFPGRFSGRQFSNSRSEMNVSTLELGDSALYLCASSLDQGHGEKLFFGSGTQLSVL.

This clone was counted ten times or more. The chain uses TRBV29-1 and TRBJ1-2, with TRBD1 matching 10 bases. This CDR3 spans 15 amino acids. CDR1 is SQVTM and CDR2 is ANQGSEA in the germline V gene. The V gene end was trimmed by 4 bases and the J gene end by 7 bases; junction bases not matched to a gene: 12. The CDR3 loop reads CSVGASGTGVGGYTF. The CDR3 DNA is TGCAGCGTTGGAGCCTCCGGGACAGGGGTGGGTGGCTACACCTTC.

The V gene is TRBV6-5, the J gene TRBJ2-1, with D hard to call. The germline V gene has CDR1 MNHEY and CDR2 SVGAGI. V lost 3 bases and J lost 10, with 10 bases in between. This CDR3 region has 12 residues. The CDR3 region is CASSYTTEEQFF. CDR3 coding DNA: TGTGCCAGCAGTTATACTACGGAAGAGCAGTTCTTC.

V and J are TRBV19 and TRBJ1-5; D perhaps matches TRBD1 (6 bases). Germline V gene data show CDR1 as LNHDA and CDR2 as SQIVND (reference sequence). CDR3 length: 13 amino acids. Between the trimmed V and J ends, which lost 5 bases and 5 bases, there was a span of 10 bases. CDR3 residues: CASSPDSYQPQHF. CDR3 DNA: TGTGCCAGTAGTCCGGACAGTTATCAGCCCCAGCATTTT.

A single count supports this clone. The chain is built from TRBV6-5 and TRBJ2-1, with 10 positions matching TRBD2. V was pared by 5 bases and J by 9 bases, with 7 bases of the junction left unmatched. This CDR3 has 14 amino acids. CDR1 MNHEY and CDR2 SVGAGI come from the germline V gene. CDR3 residues: CASSTSGAAVEQFF. CDR3 DNA sequence: TGTGCCAGCAGTACTAGCGGGGCGGCTGTTGAGCAGTTCTTC.

The rearrangement joins TRBV11-2 to TRBJ2-3, with 8 bases aligning to TRBD2. CDR1 is SGHAT, CDR2 FQNNGV, per germline. Losses at the gene ends were 1 base for V and 2 bases for J; bases not matched to a gene: 2. The CDR3 is 15 residues long. The CDR3 nucleotides are TGTGCCAGCAGCTTAGTTAGCGGGACCACAGATACGCAGTATTTT. Translating gives CASSLVSGTTDTQYF. Combining the CDR3 with reference TRBV11-2 and TRBJ2-3 gives the whole variable domain EAGVAQSPRYKIIEKRQSVAFWCNPISGHATLYWYQQILGQGPKLLIQFQNNGVVDDSQLPKDRFSAERLKGVDSTLKIQPAKLEDSAVYLCASSLVSGTTDTQYFGPGTRLTVL.

The chain has TRBV7-2 and TRBJ1-2, with TRBD1 identical over 9 bases. Per germline, CDR1 SGHTA and CDR2 FQGNSA. J lost 8 bases, V lost 5 bases, and 15 bases had no gene match. The CDR3 spans 16 residues. CDR3 sequence: CASSPKSGTGREGYTF. Written as DNA, the CDR3 is TGTGCCAGCAGCCCAAAGTCCGGGACAGGGCGGGAGGGCTACACCTTC.

The J gene is TRBJ1-2, the V gene TRBV12-3 or TRBV12-4; the D gene is possibly TRBD1 (6 bases). The CDR3 totals 12 residues. V dropped 7 bases and J dropped 7 bases, with 13 bases sitting between them. The CDR3 loop reads CASNHRVGGYTF. CDR3 DNA sequence: TGTGCCAGCAACCACAGGGTCGGTGGCTACACCTTC.

The rearrangement uses TRBV21-1 and TRBJ2-1; TRBD2 is the table's D call, not checked against the DNA. TRBV21-1 is described as a pseudogene. The CDR3 length is 17 residues. The CDR3 DNA reads TGTGCCAGCAGCAAAGATGGTGGTAGCGGGAGGGACAATGAGCAGTTCTTC. This encodes CASSKDGGSGRDNEQFF.

The gene calls are TRBV11-2 and TRBJ2-5, with D maybe TRBD1 (6 bases). Germline V gene data show CDR1 as SGHAT and CDR2 as FQNNGV. The CDR3 runs 14 residues. Trimming took 1 base from V and 6 from J, leaving 12 bases between them. The CDR3 spells CASSLAGQGQTQYF. The CDR3, as DNA: TGTGCCAGCAGCTTAGCCGGCCAGGGGCAGACCCAGTACTTC. Together with reference TRBV11-2 and TRBJ2-5, the CDR3 gives the full variable domain: EAGVAQSPRYKIIEKRQSVAFWCNPISGHATLYWYQQILGQGPKLLIQFQNNGVVDDSQLPKDRFSAERLKGVDSTLKIQPAKLEDSAVYLCASSLAGQGQTQYFGPGTRLLVL.

This clone was detected only once. Written as DNA, the CDR3 is TGTGCCAGCACGACCGGGACTACCGCCTACGAGCAGTACTTC. It yields the protein CASTTGTTAYEQYF. The chain recombines TRBV9 with TRBJ2-7, with 7 bases matching TRBD2. Germline lookup yields CDR1 SGDLS and CDR2 YYNGEE. The CDR3 loop spans 14 amino acids. Trimming removed 6 bases from V and 2 bases from J; junction bases left unmatched: 8.

The CDR3 region has the DNA TGTGCCAGCAGCTCACAGGGAGGGGGCACTGAAGCTTTCTTT. Translating gives CASSSQGGGTEAFF. The V gene is TRBV7-9, the J gene TRBJ1-1; the D gene is possibly TRBD1 (6 bases). This CDR3 is 14 amino acids long. The V end was cut by 4 bases, the J end by 4 bases, with 13 bases between. The germline gives CDR1 SEHNR, CDR2 FQNEAQ (reference sequence).

This rearrangement joins TRBV6-5 to TRBJ1-2; TRBD1 aligns across 8 bases. Germline V gene sequence: CDR1 MNHEY, CDR2 SVGAGI. The CDR3 is made up of 14 amino acids. V lost 0 bases to trimming and J lost 9 bases; unmatched junction nucleotides: 6. The CDR3 region is CASSYSRQGLSYTF. The DNA of the CDR3 is TGTGCCAGCAGTTACTCCCGACAGGGGTTGAGCTACACCTTC.

This clone has just one count. The V gene is TRBV7-9, the J gene TRBJ1-2; D gene unclear. This CDR3 spans 15 amino acids. V lost 2 bases to trimming and J lost 2 bases, with 12 bases between them. Germline CDR1 is SEHNR and CDR2 is FQNEAQ (reference sequence). The CDR3 sequence is CASSLWEGRNYGYTF. CDR3 DNA: TGTGCCAGCAGCTTATGGGAGGGAAGGAACTATGGCTACACCTTC.

The chain employs TRBV2 and TRBJ1-2, with 9 nucleotides matching TRBD1. The germline CDR1 and CDR2 sequences are SNHLY and FYNNEI. With 0 bases clipped from V and 7 bases from J, the junction kept 0 bases outside the gene matches. This CDR3 comprises 13 residues. CDR3 coding DNA: TGTGCCAGCAGTGAAGCGGACAGGGGTGGCTACACCTTC. Translated: CASSEADRGGYTF.

In this sample, this clone turned up a few times. This chain uses TRBV11-3 with TRBJ2-3, with TRBD2 as a possible D gene (7 bases). Trimming left V 5 bases short and J 2 bases short, with 20 bases between. The CDR3 is 17 residues long. The germline V gene encodes CDR1 SGHNT and CDR2 YENEEA. The chain's CDR3 is CASSPGGGARDTDTQYF. As DNA, the CDR3 is TGTGCCAGCAGCCCAGGAGGGGGGGCGAGGGACACAGATACGCAGTATTTT.

The chain recombines TRBV28 with TRBJ2-7, with 11 positions matching TRBD2. Per germline, CDR1 MDHEN and CDR2 SYDVKM. The V gene end was trimmed by 6 bases and the J gene end by 6 bases; junction bases not matched to a gene: 4. The CDR3 extends over 13 amino acids. The CDR3 is CASRGGTSGEQYF. The DNA for the CDR3 is TGTGCCAGCAGGGGAGGGACTAGCGGCGAGCAGTACTTC. The variable domain in full, with the rest retrieved from reference TRBV28 and TRBJ2-7, is DVKVTQSSRYLVKRTGEKVFLECVQDMDHENMFWYRQDPGLGLRLIYFSYDVKMKEKGDIPEGYSVSREKKERFSLILESASTNQTSMYLCASRGGTSGEQYFGPGTRLTVT.

The sample holds many counts of this clone. The chain carries TRBV11-2 and TRBJ2-7; D perhaps matches TRBD2 (6 bases). V was shortened by 5 bases and J by 3 bases, with 20 bases between the two germline ends. Germline-derived CDR1 and CDR2 are SGHAT and FQNNGV. CDR3 length equals 16 residues. The CDR3: CASSQTTGTVVYEQYF. The DNA for the CDR3 is TGTGCCAGCAGCCAAACGACCGGGACTGTCGTCTACGAGCAGTACTTC.

The chain carries TRBV5-1 and TRBJ2-7; TRBD2 is a possible D gene (6 bases). Trimming removed 2 bases from V and 1 base from J, with 7 bases in between. The CDR3 covers 13 residues. Germline CDR1 SGHRS, CDR2 YFSETQ. CDR3 bases: TGCGCCAGCAGCTTCGGGGGATCCTACGAGCAGTACTTC. As protein: CASSFGGSYEQYF.

V usage is TRBV5-4 and J usage is TRBJ2-3, with 9 bases fitting TRBD1. The CDR3 runs to 16 residues. Germline V gene sequence: CDR1 SGHNT, CDR2 YYREEE (reference sequence). The J segment lost 6 bases and the V segment lost 5 bases, leaving 13 bases of the junction unmatched. The CDR3 loop reads CASRRDRDRAPDTQYF. The CDR3 DNA is TGTGCCAGCAGACGAGACCGGGACAGGGCCCCCGATACGCAGTATTTT.

The chain has TRBV5-1 and TRBJ2-2; 10 bases map to TRBD1. V lost 4 bases to trimming and J lost 4 bases; unmatched junction nucleotides: 10. The CDR3 is made up of 17 amino acids. Germline V gene sequence: CDR1 SGHRS, CDR2 YFSETQ. The CDR3 sequence: CASSPSSGTGATGELFF. Here the CDR3 DNA reads TGCGCCAGCAGCCCTTCTTCCGGGACAGGGGCCACCGGGGAGCTGTTTTTT.

The rearrangement links TRBV4-2 to TRBJ2-1; 8 positions agree with TRBD2. The V segment lost 4 bases and the J segment 6 bases; nucleotides outside the gene matches: 8. Germline V lookup: CDR1 LGHNA, CDR2 YNFKEQ. This CDR3 region has 15 residues. CDR3: CASSPAQREFNEQFF. The CDR3 region has the DNA TGTGCCAGCAGCCCAGCCCAGCGGGAGTTCAATGAGCAGTTCTTC.

The genes are TRBV5-1 and TRBJ2-3; 10 bases map to TRBD1. J lost 1 base, V lost 3 bases, and 5 bases had no gene match. The CDR3 sequence is 16 residues long. Per the germline V gene, CDR1 is SGHRS and CDR2 is YFSETQ. The CDR3 here is CASSSDGQGGTDTQYF. The CDR3 DNA sequence: TGCGCCAGCAGCTCCGACGGACAGGGGGGCACAGATACGCAGTATTTT.

The chain is built from TRBV21-1 and TRBJ2-1; the table's D call TRBD2 went unverified against the DNA. TRBV21-1 is a recognized pseudogene. This CDR3 contains 17 residues. The CDR3 DNA reads as TGTGCCAGCAGCAAAATGAGCGGGCGCGTCTCCTACAATGAGCAGTTCTTC. Protein product: CASSKMSGRVSYNEQFF.

V is TRBV28 and J is TRBJ1-5; D unclear. CDR3 length: 13 residues. Germline CDR1 and CDR2: MDHEN and SYDVKM. V dropped 6 bases and J dropped 4 bases, with 10 bases sitting between them. The CDR3 sequence: CASRVFANQPQHF. The CDR3 bases are TGTGCCAGCAGGGTATTCGCGAATCAGCCCCAGCATTTT.

V usage is TRBV4-1 and J usage is TRBJ2-7; D perhaps matches TRBD1 (7 bases). The CDR3 has 17 residues. V lost 3 bases, J lost 3 bases, and 21 bases lay in between. Per germline, CDR1 MGHRA and CDR2 YSYEKL. CDR3 nucleotides: TGCGCCAGCAGCCAGGCTCCCAGCAGGGGGGCGTTCTACGAGCAGTACTTC. Amino acids: CASSQAPSRGAFYEQYF.